Listed below are T cell receptor beta chains from one sample, sequenced in a study of blood T cell repertoires in COVID-19. Using immunoSEQ multiplex PCR, the repertoire was profiled, and TCRdb retains in-frame clones only, with some absent. Seen here are fewer than 250,000 clones, around 90% observed once, and the top ten hold approximately 3.5%. The source material was PBMCs or T cells enriched from blood (not recorded which). These receptors all stem from a woman aged 25-40 years who had been exposed to COVID-19. Each CDR3 is given with its conserved first and last residue. The order of the fields is D gene, clone size, V gene, J gene, CDR3 DNA, CDR3 protein. A D gene is named only where the DNA matches it firmly. Size is omitted from some rows. Given values are once, few, many or a class for expanded clones.

TRBD1,NA,TRBV7-9,TRBJ1-2,TGTGCCAGCAGTAAGACAGGGATCTATGGCTACACCTTC,CASSKTGIYGYTF
NA,NA,TRBV6-1,TRBJ2-3,TGTGCCAGCAGTGAACAGGATACGCAGTATTTT,CASSEQDTQYF
TRBD1,NA,TRBV5-1,TRBJ1-4,TGCGCCAGCAGCTCCTTACAGGGGAGTTCTGAAAAACTGTTTTTT,CASSSLQGSSEKLFF
TRBD1,few,TRBV7-2,TRBJ1-2,TGTGCCAGCAGCTTAGGACAGGGCCATAACTATGGCTACACCTTC,CASSLGQGHNYGYTF
NA,NA,TRBV12-3/TRBV12-4,TRBJ1-1,TGTGCCAGCAGTTTAAGAGGCAACACTGAAGCTTTCTTT,CASSLRGNTEAFF
TRBD1,NA,TRBV19,TRBJ2-7,TGTGCCAGTAGTTTTGACAGGGGGGATAAATCCGAGCAGTACTTC,CASSFDRGDKSEQYF
NA,NA,TRBV11-2,TRBJ1-4,TGTGCCAGCAGCTTCTTACTACAGGGCCCAAATGAAAAACTGTTTTTT,CASSFLLQGPNEKLFF
TRBD1,NA,TRBV28,TRBJ1-3,TGTGCCAGCAGTTTTAAGGGTTTTGGGACAGGGAAGGGAAACACCATATATTTT,CASSFKGFGTGKGNTIYF
NA,NA,TRBV29-1,TRBJ2-5,TGCAGCGTTGAAGATTTAGGCAGGGAAGAGACCCAGTACTTC,CSVEDLGREETQYF
TRBD2,NA,TRBV24-1,TRBJ2-1,TGTGCCACCAGTGACACTAGGACTAGCGGGAGCGTGATGCTCTTC,CATSDTRTSGSVMLF
NA,NA,TRBV19,TRBJ1-1,TGTGCCAGTGGGGGAGGTGAAGCTTTCTTT,CASGGGEAFF
NA,NA,TRBV10-1,TRBJ2-3,TGCGCCAGCAGTGAGTCTAGCAGTAGCACAGATACGCAGTATTTT,CASSESSSSTDTQYF
NA,NA,TRBV19,TRBJ1-5,TGTGCCAGTAGTGGACAGAATAGCAATCAGCCCCAGCATTTT,CASSGQNSNQPQHF
NA,few,TRBV5-1,TRBJ2-1,TGCGCCAGCAGACCCGGGACACAATCCAACAATGAGCAGTTCTTC,CASRPGTQSNNEQFF
NA,few,TRBV5-1,TRBJ2-5,TGCGCCAGCAGCTTTCTGCCCGGGAAAGAGACCCAGTACTTC,CASSFLPGKETQYF
NA,NA,TRBV14,TRBJ2-7,TGTGCCAGCAGCTACACTAGGGAGCAGTACTTC,CASSYTREQYF
TRBD1,NA,TRBV10-3,TRBJ1-1,TGTGCCATCAGTGAGTCTCAGACAGGGACCTTCCCTATGAACACTGAAGCTTTCTTT,CAISESQTGTFPMNTEAFF
TRBD2,NA,TRBV18,TRBJ2-1,TGTGCCAGCTCACGGACTAGCGGGAGAGGTTTCAATGAGCAGTTCTTC,CASSRTSGRGFNEQFF
NA,NA,TRBV24-1,TRBJ2-7,TGTGCCACCAGTGATTTACCCACAGGGAGCTCCTACGAGCAGTACTTC,CATSDLPTGSSYEQYF
TRBD2,NA,TRBV6-4,TRBJ2-3,TGTGCCAGCAGTGTTGGTAGCGGGGGAGATACGCAGTATTTT,CASSVGSGGDTQYF
TRBD1,few,TRBV5-1,TRBJ2-3,TGCGCCAGCAGCTTACCCGGGACAGGGGCCACAGATACGCAGTATTTT,CASSLPGTGATDTQYF
TRBD1,few,TRBV5-1,TRBJ1-2,TGCGCCAGCAGACCGACAGGGGCGGGCTATGGCTACACCTTC,CASRPTGAGYGYTF
TRBD1,NA,TRBV28,TRBJ1-1,TGTGCCAGCAGTTTGGACAGGGCACCTGAAGCTTTCTTT,CASSLDRAPEAFF
TRBD2,NA,TRBV19,TRBJ2-3,TGTGCCAGTAGTATAAAACTAGCGGGAGTAACAGATACGCAGTATTTT,CASSIKLAGVTDTQYF
NA,NA,TRBV28,TRBJ2-7,TGTGCCAGCACCCTGGGGCTCCGCTACGAGCAGTACTTC,CASTLGLRYEQYF
TRBD2,NA,TRBV29-1,TRBJ2-7,TGCAGCGTTGAAGGCCCGCGGGGGAGCTCCTACGAGCAGTACTTC,CSVEGPRGSSYEQYF
NA,NA,TRBV19,TRBJ1-4,TGTGCCAGTAGTATAATAGGGGGAAATGAAAAACTGTTTTTT,CASSIIGGNEKLFF
TRBD1,NA,TRBV14,TRBJ1-1,TGTGCCAGCAGCCGGGACAGGGCGCGCACTGAAGCTTTCTTT,CASSRDRARTEAFF
NA,NA,TRBV20-1,TRBJ1-1,TGCAGTGCTATACGGGGCACTGAAGCTTTCTTT,CSAIRGTEAFF
NA,NA,TRBV5-1,TRBJ2-2,TGCGCCAGCAGCTTCAGGACAAACACCGGGGAGCTGTTTTTT,CASSFRTNTGELFF
NA,NA,TRBV5-4,TRBJ2-7,TGTGCCAGCAGCTTGTCGGACTCCTCCTACGAGCAGTACTTC,CASSLSDSSYEQYF